Below are 21 T cell receptor beta chains sequenced from a single sample in a study of blood T cell repertoires in COVID-19 (dated by TCRdb to 2019 to 2021). The library relied on the immunoSEQ multiplex PCR assay. What TCRdb holds here is the immuneACCESS table cut down to in-frame rearrangements. Part of the clones is not present; checked against another copy, under half of the missing clones reflect an unresolved V gene, and the others are unexplained. This sample is represented by 150,000 or so clones; around 80% of them were singletons. The ten largest account for 10% to 15% of the sample. Sequenced: PBMCs or T cells enriched from blood (not recorded which). The receptor set was obtained from a man aged 50-59 years who had recovered from COVID-19.

This clone occurred a few times. The rearrangement links TRBV12-3 or TRBV12-4 to TRBJ1-5; D unclear. The V end was cut by 5 bases, the J end by 5 bases, with 10 bases between. There are 13 residues in the CDR3. The CDR3 here is CASSLSQDQPQHF. The DNA of the CDR3 is TGTGCCAGCAGTCTATCCCAAGATCAGCCCCAGCATTTT.

A word on this clone: The same CDR3 can be traced to other DNA sequences in this sample. This chain connects TRBV4-1 to TRBJ1-1, with 7 bases fitting TRBD1. Looked up from germline, CDR1 is MGHRA and CDR2 is YSYEKL. This CDR3 is 14 amino acids long. V lost 4 bases and J lost 3; bases outside the gene matches: 5. Here the CDR3 reads CASSPPTGDTEAFF. As DNA, the CDR3 is TGCGCCAGCAGCCCGCCAACAGGGGACACTGAAGCTTTCTTT.

The V gene is TRBV11-2, the J gene TRBJ2-4; 9 bases line up with TRBD1. From germline, CDR1 is SGHAT and CDR2 FQNNGV. Germline trimming cut 5 bases from V and 5 bases from J; bases unmatched to any gene: 4. The CDR3 has 14 amino acids. Here the CDR3 reads CASSRDRGENIQYF. The CDR3 region has the DNA TGTGCCAGCAGCCGAGACAGGGGGGAAAACATTCAGTACTTC.

This clone has just one count. The chain links TRBV10-3 to TRBJ1-2; TRBD1 is a possible D gene (6 bases). This CDR3 spans 14 amino acids. V was shortened by 3 bases and J by 4 bases, with 12 bases between the two germline ends. Germline CDR1 ENHRY, CDR2 SYGVKD. This CDR3 is CAISDRTDSYGYTF. CDR3 DNA: TGTGCCATCAGTGATCGGACAGACAGCTATGGCTACACCTTC.

The rearrangement uses TRBV3-1 (or the pseudogene TRBV3-2) and TRBJ1-2; 9 bases match TRBD1. Per the germline V gene, CDR1 is LGHDT and CDR2 is YNNKEL (reference sequence). The CDR3 length is 14 residues. The V and J ends lost 3 bases and 6 bases, in that order; junction bases with no gene match: 5. This CDR3 is CASSHGTGRDGYTF. Here the CDR3 DNA reads TGTGCCAGCAGCCATGGGACAGGGAGGGATGGCTACACCTTC.

This sequence joins TRBV7-9 and TRBJ2-6; tentative D call: TRBD2 (7 bases). CDR3 length equals 18 residues. The germline gives CDR1 SEHNR, CDR2 FQNEAQ (reference sequence). V lost 5 bases and J lost 2, with 19 bases in between. The DNA for the CDR3 is TGTGCCAGCAGCCCTTGGGAGGGGGAAGCCCCTGGGGCCAACGTCCTGACTTTC. The encoded protein is CASSPWEGEAPGANVLTF.

This CDR3 reads CASSPNADYYNEQFF. CDR3 sequence (DNA): TGTGCCAGCAGTCCCAACGCTGACTACTACAATGAGCAGTTCTTC. The chain combines TRBV11-1 with TRBJ2-1, with a weak D call TRBD2 (5 bases). V lost 6 bases and J 3 bases, leaving 15 bases between the germline ends. CDR1 SGHAT and CDR2 FQDESV come from the germline V gene (reference sequence). This CDR3 has 15 residues.

This chain joins TRBV5-4 and TRBJ2-7; 8 bases match TRBD1. From germline, CDR1 is SGHNT and CDR2 YYREEE (reference sequence). The CDR3 extends over 14 amino acids. V shed 4 bases, J shed 1 base, and the junction held 4 bases outside the gene matches. The CDR3 coding sequence is TGTGCCAGCAGCCCTGGGACAGGATCCTACGAGCAGTACTTC. Amino acids: CASSPGTGSYEQYF. Looking up the rest from reference TRBV5-4 and TRBJ2-7 gives the full variable domain: ETGVTQSPTHLIKTRGQQVTLRCSSQSGHNTVSWYQQALGQGPQFIFQYYREEENGRGNFPPRFSGLQFPNYSSELNVNALELDDSALYLCASSPGTGSYEQYFGPGTRLTVT.

The chain recombines TRBV18 with TRBJ2-3; D is ambiguous. The V gene lost 0 bases and the J gene lost 5 bases, with 9 bases spanning the gap. CDR3 size: 14 residues. The germline V gene has CDR1 KGHSH and CDR2 LQKENI. The CDR3 region is CASSPPEPRDTQYF. CDR3 bases: TGTGCCAGCTCACCACCGGAGCCCCGAGATACGCAGTATTTT.

The genes are TRBV7-9 and TRBJ2-7, with 9 bases matching TRBD1. Trimming at V came to 2 bases and at J to 2 bases, leaving 1 base not matched to a gene. The length of the CDR3 is 14 residues. The germline CDR1 and CDR2 sequences are SEHNR and FQNEAQ (reference sequence). CDR3 sequence reads: CASSLRDRAYEQYF. CDR3 bases: TGTGCCAGCAGCTTAAGGGACAGGGCCTACGAGCAGTACTTC. The whole variable domain, filled in from reference TRBV7-9 and TRBJ2-7, reads DTGVSQNPRHKITKRGQNVTFRCDPISEHNRLYWYRQTLGQGPEFLTYFQNEAQLEKSRLLSDRFSAERPKGSFSTLEIQRTEQGDSAMYLCASSLRDRAYEQYFGPGTRLTVT.

The CDR3 region is CASSQGQVGQPQHF. The CDR3 DNA is TGTGCCAGCAGCCAAGGACAGGTCGGTCAGCCCCAGCATTTT. This chain links TRBV4-2 with TRBJ1-5; TRBD1 might be the D (6 bases). Germline values: CDR1 LGHNA, CDR2 YNFKEQ. The V gene lost 1 base and the J gene lost 6 bases, with 10 bases spanning the gap. The length of the CDR3 is 14 residues.

J is TRBJ1-2 and V is TRBV11-1, with 12 bases matching TRBD1. The CDR3 extends over 14 amino acids. The V gene's germline CDR1 is SGHAT and CDR2 FQDESV (reference sequence). The V gene end was trimmed by 5 bases and the J gene end by 7 bases; junction bases not matched to a gene: 5. The CDR3 is CASSLGQGARGYTF. DNA for the CDR3: TGTGCCAGCAGCCTGGGACAGGGGGCGCGTGGCTACACCTTC.

CDR3 nucleotides: TGTGCCAGCAGGCGATTAGCGGGGCGATACAATGAGCAGTTCTTC. As protein: CASRRLAGRYNEQFF. This sequence joins TRBV11-2 and TRBJ2-1; 8 bases are shared with TRBD2. This CDR3 contains 15 residues. V was pared by 6 bases and J by 4 bases, with 8 bases of the junction left unmatched. Germline V gives CDR1 SGHAT, CDR2 FQNNGV. Based on the CDR3 plus reference TRBV11-2 and TRBJ2-1, the full variable domain is EAGVAQSPRYKIIEKRQSVAFWCNPISGHATLYWYQQILGQGPKLLIQFQNNGVVDDSQLPKDRFSAERLKGVDSTLKIQPAKLEDSAVYLCASRRLAGRYNEQFFGPGTRLTVL.

The genes are TRBV7-6 and TRBJ2-5; no reliable D call. Germline CDR1 reads SGHVS; CDR2 reads FNYEAQ. V gave up 6 bases and J gave up 7 bases, with 12 bases separating them. The CDR3 covers 12 residues. The CDR3 spells CASSQVPGTQYF. CDR3 bases: TGTGCCAGCAGTCAAGTCCCGGGGACCCAGTACTTC.

In this sample, this clone turned up a few times. The chain has TRBV21-1 and TRBJ1-2; the table's D call, TRBD1, has no DNA check behind it. TRBV21-1 has pseudogene status. The CDR3 covers 12 residues. The CDR3 is CASSPQGSGYTF. The CDR3, as DNA: TGTGCCAGCAGCCCACAGGGGTCTGGCTACACCTTC.

This chain links TRBV7-2 with TRBJ2-7, with no clear D. The V end lost 4 bases, the J end lost 3 bases, and 7 bases lay between the germline ends. Germline V CDR1 and CDR2: SGHTA, FQGNSA. The CDR3 covers 12 residues. CDR3 sequence (DNA): TGTGCCAGCAGCTCATACGGCTACGAGCAGTACTTC. Translating it yields CASSSYGYEQYF.

The chain combines TRBV4-1 with TRBJ1-2; perhaps TRBD1 as D (6 bases). The CDR3 runs 15 residues. Trimming shortened V by 0 bases and J by 3 bases, and 11 bases separated the two germline ends. The germline V gene encodes CDR1 MGHRA and CDR2 YSYEKL. The CDR3 region has the DNA TGCGCCAGCAGCCAAGAACAGGGCAGATACTATGGCTACACCTTC. Protein product: CASSQEQGRYYGYTF.

The chain combines TRBV10-3 with TRBJ1-2; a possible D gene is TRBD1 (5 bases). Per germline, CDR1 ENHRY and CDR2 SYGVKD. V lost 0 bases to trimming and J lost 8 bases, with 13 bases between them. The CDR3 is 14 amino acids. This CDR3 is CAISESGTGPGYTF. In DNA, the CDR3 is TGTGCCATCAGTGAGTCGGGAACAGGTCCCGGCTACACCTTC.

The sample holds a few counts of this clone. The V call is TRBV7-9, the J call TRBJ1-6; no clear D. The CDR3 is 13 amino acids. Trimming took off 5 bases at V and 9 bases at J, with 11 bases between the two ends. CDR1 is SEHNR and CDR2 is FQNEAQ in the germline V gene (reference sequence). The CDR3 protein is CASSALAGSPLHF. The DNA for the CDR3 is TGTGCCAGCAGCGCCCTCGCGGGTTCACCCCTCCACTTT.

The chain links TRBV7-9 to TRBJ2-1; a possible D gene is TRBD1 (5 bases). V was shortened by 5 bases and J by 4 bases, with 9 bases between the two germline ends. This CDR3 is built from 13 residues. The germline V gene encodes CDR1 SEHNR and CDR2 FQNEAQ (reference sequence). DNA for the CDR3: TGTGCCAGCAGCCTCGACAGATACAATGAGCAGTTCTTC. This codes for CASSLDRYNEQFF.

This chain links TRBV20-1 with TRBJ1-6; 7 bases match TRBD1. V shed 3 bases and J 9 bases; nucleotides not matched to a gene: 8. Per germline, CDR1 DFQATT and CDR2 SNEGSKA (reference sequence). The CDR3 spans 14 residues. CDR3 amino acids: CSASAGQLISPLHF. In DNA, the CDR3 is TGCAGTGCTAGTGCGGGACAGTTAATTTCACCCCTCCACTTT.